A single sample gave rise to the 26 T cell receptor beta chains below, sequenced in a study of blood T cell repertoires in COVID-19. Sequenced by immunoSEQ multiplex PCR; TCRdb stores in-frame clones only, minus some. The table has roughly 200,000 clones, roughly 80% seen once. The source material was peripheral blood. The receptor set was obtained from a woman in her thirties or forties with COVID-19, enrolled during active disease.

The chain is built from TRBV29-1 and TRBJ2-1, with 9 bases fitting TRBD2. Germline CDR1 reads SQVTM; CDR2 reads ANQGSEA. This CDR3 spans 15 amino acids. V trimming: 4 bases; J trimming: 5 bases; junction bases outside the gene matches: 9. In DNA, the CDR3 is TGCAGCGTTGTATCCCGGGGACTAGCTGACAATGAGCAGTTCTTC. Amino acids: CSVVSRGLADNEQFF.

In this sample, this clone turned up once. The DNA of the CDR3 is TGTGCCAGCAGCGATAATCATCAGGGGGCTTATAATTCACCCCTCCACTTT. The encoded protein is CASSDNHQGAYNSPLHF. This chain connects TRBV9 to TRBJ1-6, with 8 nucleotides matching TRBD1. The CDR3 runs to 17 residues. Germline loops: CDR1 SGDLS, CDR2 YYNGEE. V lost 3 bases, J lost 4 bases, and 9 bases stayed unmatched.

V and J are TRBV11-2 and TRBJ1-6, with D unclear. The CDR3 extends over 16 amino acids. V lost 1 base to trimming and J lost 7 bases, with 14 bases between them. Per the germline V gene, CDR1 is SGHAT and CDR2 is FQNNGV. CDR3 coding DNA: TGTGCCAGCAGCTTAGTTGCCGGGGTGCGAAATTCACCCCTCCACTTT. Protein sequence: CASSLVAGVRNSPLHF.

This clone was found a few times. The CDR3 DNA follows: TGTGCCAGCAGCTTGCTGGGGGCGCGGTACGAGCAGTACTTC. This codes for CASSLLGARYEQYF. The chain links TRBV5-5 to TRBJ2-7, with a weak D call TRBD1 (6 bases). V was trimmed by 1 base and J by 4 bases, leaving 12 bases between them. The germline V gene encodes CDR1 SGHKS and CDR2 YYEKEE (reference sequence). There are 14 residues in the CDR3.

A few counts support this clone. The J gene is TRBJ2-2, the V gene TRBV9; 7 bases match TRBD1. The CDR3 has 16 residues. The trim removed 0 bases at V and 2 bases at J, leaving 4 bases unmatched. Germline V lookup: CDR1 SGDLS, CDR2 YYNGEE. The CDR3: CASSVDGTANTGELFF. The DNA of the CDR3 is TGTGCCAGCAGCGTAGACGGGACAGCTAACACCGGGGAGCTGTTTTTT.

J is TRBJ1-2 and V is TRBV6-1; 7 bases agree with TRBD1. The ends lost 1 base at V and 8 bases at J; junction bases unmatched: 4. The germline V gene encodes CDR1 MNHNS and CDR2 SASEGT. This CDR3 is 13 amino acids long. For the CDR3, the DNA is TGTGCCAGCAGTGAAGTCCAGGGGGGCGGCTACACCTTC. This sequence encodes CASSEVQGGGYTF.

The V call is TRBV6-5, the J call TRBJ1-4, with TRBD1 matching 8 bases. Germline V gives CDR1 MNHEY, CDR2 SVGAGI. V gave up 6 bases and J gave up 7 bases; unmatched junction bases: 10. The CDR3 has 15 residues. CDR3 loop: CASRQGAVVGEKLFF. The CDR3 nucleotides read TGTGCCAGCAGGCAGGGGGCGGTCGTAGGTGAAAAACTGTTTTTT.

The chain combines TRBV7-2 with TRBJ1-1; D not resolved. Germline lookup yields CDR1 SGHTA and CDR2 FQGNSA. The CDR3 runs 11 residues. With 6 bases removed from V and 11 bases from J, the gap between germline ends came to 13 bases. The CDR3 loop is CASSLRERAFF. DNA of the CDR3: TGTGCCAGCAGTTTACGGGAGCGGGCTTTCTTT.

The gene calls are TRBV7-8 and TRBJ2-5; no firm D call. The V gene lost 1 base and the J gene lost 5 bases, with 11 bases spanning the gap. The germline V gene encodes CDR1 SGHVS and CDR2 FQNEAQ. The CDR3 is 14 residues long. CDR3 bases: TGTGCCAGCAGCTTAGGGTGGGCCGCGGAGACCCAGTACTTC. This translates into CASSLGWAAETQYF. Complete variable domain (other parts from reference TRBV7-8 and TRBJ2-5): GAGVSQSPRYKVAKRGQDVALRCDPISGHVSLFWYQQALGQGPEFLTYFQNEAQLDKSGLPSDRFFAERPEGSVSTLKIQRTQQEDSAVYLCASSLGWAAETQYFGPGTRLLVL.

This chain joins TRBV5-6 and TRBJ2-1; 9 bases match TRBD2. The CDR3 contains 14 residues. V gave up 0 bases and J gave up 7 bases; unmatched junction bases: 2. Germline V gene lookup returns CDR1 SGHDT and CDR2 YYEEEE. CDR3 amino acids: CASSLELAGNEQFF. For the CDR3, the DNA is TGTGCCAGCAGCTTGGAGCTAGCGGGAAATGAGCAGTTCTTC.

The J gene is TRBJ2-2, the V gene TRBV5-1; perhaps TRBD2 as D (5 bases). Between the trimmed V and J ends, which lost 6 bases and 1 base, there was a span of 10 bases. CDR3 size: 14 residues. Germline lookup yields CDR1 SGHRS and CDR2 YFSETQ. The CDR3 loop reads CASTPGLNTGELFF. In DNA form, the CDR3 reads TGCGCCAGCACACCAGGACTGAACACCGGGGAGCTGTTTTTT.

V and J are TRBV27 and TRBJ2-5, with 8 bases lining up with TRBD1. V was pared by 5 bases and J by 5 bases, with 13 bases of the junction left unmatched. Germline V gene lookup returns CDR1 MNHEY and CDR2 SMNVEV (reference sequence). The CDR3 is 16 amino acids. The CDR3 DNA sequence: TGTGCCAGCAGTGCCTCCGGGACAGGAGGTCGCGAGACCCAGTACTTC. The encoded protein is CASSASGTGGRETQYF.

This rearrangement joins TRBV3-1 (or the pseudogene TRBV3-2) to TRBJ1-6; 8 nucleotides match TRBD1. Losses at the gene ends were 7 bases for V and 10 bases for J; bases not matched to a gene: 6. Germline values: CDR1 LGHDT, CDR2 YNNKEL (reference sequence). This CDR3 has 13 residues. Written as DNA, the CDR3 is TGTGCCAGCACCCCACAGGGGGAGTCACCCCTCCACTTT. It is translated as CASTPQGESPLHF.

The chain couples TRBV3-1 (or the pseudogene TRBV3-2) to TRBJ2-5, with 8 nucleotides matching TRBD2. Germline CDR1 and CDR2: LGHDT and YNNKEL (reference sequence). The CDR3 loop spans 14 amino acids. The ends lost 2 bases at V and 5 bases at J; junction bases unmatched: 4. The CDR3 sequence: CASSQSGSSETQYF. In DNA form, the CDR3 reads TGTGCCAGCAGCCAAAGCGGGAGTAGTGAGACCCAGTACTTC.

This clone occurred a few times. The gene calls are TRBV19 and TRBJ1-1, with TRBD1 identical over 7 bases. CDR3 length: 16 residues. CDR1 and CDR2 (germline): LNHDA, SQIVND (reference sequence). V shed 7 bases and J 0 bases; nucleotides not matched to a gene: 11. The CDR3 reads CASIRRTGQMNTEAFF. The CDR3 nucleotides read TGTGCCAGTATCAGGAGGACAGGCCAGATGAACACTGAAGCTTTCTTT.

This clone was recorded many times. The chain uses TRBV27 and TRBJ1-2; perhaps TRBD1 as D (6 bases). V lost 6 bases, J lost 6 bases, and 14 bases lay in between. The CDR3 totals 13 residues. CDR1 MNHEY and CDR2 SMNVEV come from the germline V gene (reference sequence). This CDR3 reads CASRRGGANGYTF. In nucleotides, the CDR3 is TGTGCCAGCAGGAGGGGGGGCGCGAATGGCTACACCTTC.

In its sample, this clone was seen once. V and J are TRBV7-9 and TRBJ1-5, with TRBD1 as a possible D gene (6 bases). Germline CDR1 is SEHNR and CDR2 is FQNEAQ (reference sequence). CDR3 length: 15 residues. Trimming cost V 4 bases and J 5 bases, with 15 bases left between them. CDR3 residues: CASSSTNRVHQPQHF. CDR3 DNA: TGTGCCAGCAGCTCCACTAACAGGGTTCATCAGCCCCAGCATTTT.

V usage is TRBV19 and J usage is TRBJ1-5; a possible D gene is TRBD1 (5 bases). From germline, CDR1 is LNHDA and CDR2 SQIVND (reference sequence). The CDR3 runs to 15 residues. V was trimmed by 3 bases and J by 0 bases, leaving 9 bases between them. CDR3 DNA: TGTGCCAGTAGTATCTGGGGGGATAGCAATCAGCCCCAGCATTTT. This sequence encodes CASSIWGDSNQPQHF.

The J gene is TRBJ2-7, the V gene TRBV7-8; 7 bases align to TRBD2. This CDR3 has 15 residues. Germline lookup yields CDR1 SGHVS and CDR2 FQNEAQ. Trimming removed 9 bases from V and 3 bases from J; junction bases left unmatched: 14. This CDR3 is CASSIGGDSIYEQYF. CDR3 nucleotides: TGTGCCAGTTCGATTGGGGGGGACTCGATCTACGAGCAGTACTTC.

A remark on this clone: One end of the junction is discordant with germline, which a read error may explain. The chain combines TRBV30 with TRBJ1-4, with a weak D call TRBD1 (5 bases). Germline lookup yields CDR1 GTSNPN and CDR2 SVGIG (reference sequence). This CDR3 spans 13 amino acids. The CDR3 DNA follows: TGTGCCTGGAACAGGCAAACTAACGAAAAACTGTTTTTT. Its protein product is CAWNRQTNEKLFF.

This clone was seen many times. The chain joins TRBV9 to TRBJ2-5; 7 bases line up with TRBD1. The CDR3 consists of 13 residues. Germline V CDR1 and CDR2: SGDLS, YYNGEE. Unmatched junction bases numbered 5, after V lost 7 bases and J lost 2 bases. CDR3 nucleotides: TGTGCCAGCGGGGGACAGACTCAAGAGACCCAGTACTTC. The encoded protein is CASGGQTQETQYF. Combining the CDR3 with reference TRBV9 and TRBJ2-5 gives the whole variable domain DSGVTQTPKHLITATGQRVTLRCSPRSGDLSVYWYQQSLDQGLQFLIQYYNGEERAKGNILERFSAQQFPDLHSELNLSSLELGDSALYFCASGGQTQETQYFGPGTRLLVL.

V and J are TRBV27 and TRBJ2-7; unclear D gene. The germline V gene has CDR1 MNHEY and CDR2 SMNVEV (reference sequence). Trimming left V 10 bases short and J 2 bases short, with 15 bases between. There are 13 residues in the CDR3. The CDR3 DNA reads TGTGCCATTCGAGCATCCTCGACCTACGAGCAGTACTTC. This gives the protein CAIRASSTYEQYF.

This clone was recorded only once. The V and J genes are TRBV7-9 and TRBJ2-3; 11 positions match TRBD2. V shed 5 bases, J shed 2 bases, and the junction held 12 bases outside the gene matches. CDR3 size: 18 residues. Looked up from germline, CDR1 is SEHNR and CDR2 is FQNEAQ (reference sequence). The CDR3 protein is CASSPKPRLAGTTDTQYF. CDR3 coding DNA: TGTGCCAGCAGCCCGAAGCCACGACTAGCGGGGACCACAGATACGCAGTATTTT.

The chain recombines TRBV5-1 with TRBJ1-1; TRBD1 matches 9 bases. V lost 6 bases and J lost 7; bases outside the gene matches: 7. The germline V gene encodes CDR1 SGHRS and CDR2 YFSETQ. This CDR3 contains 13 residues. CDR3 in amino acids: CASNTGTGYEAFF. DNA for the CDR3: TGCGCCAGCAATACGGGGACAGGGTATGAAGCTTTCTTT.

This rearrangement joins TRBV5-1 to TRBJ2-7; no clear D. Looked up from germline, CDR1 is SGHRS and CDR2 is YFSETQ. The CDR3 contains 15 residues. Trimming took 0 bases from V and 0 from J, leaving 10 bases between them. This CDR3 is CASSLGLLTSYEQYF. CDR3 nucleotide sequence: TGCGCCAGCAGCTTGGGTTTACTTACCTCCTACGAGCAGTACTTC.

This chain connects TRBV5-1 to TRBJ2-3; D might be TRBD2 (6 bases). Trimming took 0 bases from V and 0 from J, leaving 14 bases between them. The length of the CDR3 is 17 residues. Germline assignment: CDR1 SGHRS and CDR2 YFSETQ. CDR3 region: CASSLAFGAGSTDTQYF. For the CDR3, the DNA is TGCGCCAGCAGCTTGGCCTTTGGGGCGGGGAGCACAGATACGCAGTATTTT.